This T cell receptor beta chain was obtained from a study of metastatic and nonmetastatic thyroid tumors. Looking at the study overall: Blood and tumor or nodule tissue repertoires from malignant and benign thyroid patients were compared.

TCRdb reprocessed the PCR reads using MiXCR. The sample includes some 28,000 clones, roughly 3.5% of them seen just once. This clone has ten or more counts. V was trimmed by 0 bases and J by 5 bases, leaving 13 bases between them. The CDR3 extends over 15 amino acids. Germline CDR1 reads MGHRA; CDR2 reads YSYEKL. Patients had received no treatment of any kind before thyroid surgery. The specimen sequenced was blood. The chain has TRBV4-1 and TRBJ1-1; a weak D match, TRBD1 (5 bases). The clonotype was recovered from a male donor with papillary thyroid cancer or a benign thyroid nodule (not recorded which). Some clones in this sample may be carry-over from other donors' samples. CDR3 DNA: TGCGCCAGCAGCCAAGAAGAGGGATGGGGGACTGAAGCTTTCTTT. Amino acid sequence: CASSQEEGWGTEAFF.